Listed below are T cell receptor beta chains from one sample, sequenced in a study of blood T cell repertoires in COVID-19. The data were produced by immunoSEQ multiplex PCR, yet TCRdb's version contains in-frame clones alone and is incomplete. The data contain under 150,000 clones, approximately 80% of them singletons. The sequenced sample was peripheral blood. All receptors come from a man aged 65-85 years with acute or convalescent COVID-19. Both conserved end residues are part of each CDR3. Each record gives: clone size, V gene, J gene, CDR3 protein. Rows may omit the clone size; those that give it use once, few, many or a size class.

NA	TRBV15	TRBJ2-6	CATSIRNSGANVLTF
NA	TRBV5-1	TRBJ1-2	CASSLGFQGLGGYTF
NA	TRBV7-8	TRBJ2-7	CASRPGLGGEQYF
NA	TRBV7-2	TRBJ2-5	CASSLQGDLQETQYF
NA	TRBV18	TRBJ2-6	CASSPMSGSRGVLTF
few	TRBV6-2/TRBV6-3	TRBJ2-1	CASSYWSPLAGVLSEQFF
NA	TRBV11-2	TRBJ2-3	CASSLHRGRTDTQYF
few	TRBV20-1	TRBJ1-5	CSASGGLGHSNQPQHF
NA	TRBV9	TRBJ2-3	CASSVARTDTQYF
NA	TRBV19	TRBJ1-4	CASTRTGEPTNEKLFF
NA	TRBV10-1	TRBJ1-1	CASSPNKGRNTEAFF
NA	TRBV7-2	TRBJ1-2	CASSSQAGGAFYGYTF
NA	TRBV20-1	TRBJ2-5	CSASRQGGSGETQYF
NA	TRBV19	TRBJ1-2	CASSMRRNYGYTF
NA	TRBV29-1	TRBJ1-2	CSVEGRGAGGYTF
NA	TRBV27	TRBJ2-7	CASSSGLANYEQYF
once	TRBV4-2	TRBJ2-1	CASSPPREQGVFNEQFF
few	TRBV3-1/TRBV3-2	TRBJ2-1	CASSEQGRVFF
few	TRBV18	TRBJ1-2	CASSLRDSNYGYTF
NA	TRBV28	TRBJ1-1	CASSFSGTGSNEAFF
few	TRBV2	TRBJ1-5	CASIAGDNNQPQHF
few	TRBV6-1	TRBJ2-7	CASSGLRAGDSYEQYF
few	TRBV7-3	TRBJ2-5	CASSLTGGRETQYF
few	TRBV29-1	TRBJ1-5	CSVGEGVGPQHF
few	TRBV5-1	TRBJ1-2	CASSLRPGEIYGYTF
NA	TRBV24-1	TRBJ2-5	CATGSAGHGLTQYF
NA	TRBV30	TRBJ2-3	CAWRQDFSTDTQYF
NA	TRBV27	TRBJ1-5	CASSLHQPQHF
once	TRBV5-1	TRBJ2-5	CASSLAGGQETQYF
NA	TRBV7-6	TRBJ1-6	CASSPGQAGYNSPLHF